This TCR beta chain was captured in a study of cytomegalovirus exposure and HLA in healthy donors. Germline trimming cut 3 bases from V and 5 bases from J; bases unmatched to any gene: 7. Germline V gives CDR1 SGDLS, CDR2 YYNGEE. The CDR3 has 15 amino acids. The PCR was carried out with 60 Vbeta primers and 13 Jbeta primers. Some clones are missing from TCRdb's copy, which holds only in-frame ones; the method was immunoSEQ multiplex PCR. The sample lists tens of thousands of clones, approximately 76% seen once, with under 6.5% in the top ten. The gene calls are TRBV9 and TRBJ2-7, with 11 bases fitting TRBD1. The receptor's source is a man aged 50-59 years in good health and CMV-seronegative. Sequencing used PBMCs. The CDR3 reads CASSGRDRGSHEQYF. The CDR3 bases are TGTGCCAGCAGCGGCCGGGACAGGGGGTCCCACGAGCAGTACTTC.